What follows describes a single T cell receptor beta chain. These data are taken from a study of early T cells in non-severe SARS-CoV-2 infection. TCRdb reprocessed the 5' RACE reads with MiXCR, giving one entry per CDR3 protein. Of about 64,000 distinct CDR3 sequences listed, roughly 12% were seen once; the top ten hold under 1.5%. Germline V CDR1 and CDR2: SNHLY, FYNNEI. With 6 bases clipped from V and 5 bases from J, the junction kept 3 bases outside the gene matches. This CDR3 contains 15 residues. The rearrangement links TRBV2 to TRBJ2-5; 16 bases agree with TRBD2. The sequencing used whole blood, collected at baseline. The TCR sequence derives from an adult who was a healthcare worker with PCR-confirmed SARS-CoV-2 infection or an uninfected control (not recorded which). The CDR3 DNA reads TGTGCCAGCAGCGGGACTAGCGGGGGGGCGGAGACCCAGTACTTC. Translating gives CASSGTSGGAETQYF.